The clone carrying this T cell receptor beta chain was observed at least ten times. Its target is not known. The data were taken from a study of blood T cells in healthy people across ages. Whole-study results and caveats: Naive CD4+ cell counts and diversity both ran higher in long-lived than in aged donors.

Germline CDR1 is ENHRY and CDR2 is SYGVKD. This CDR3 has 12 residues. V was cut by 6 bases and J by 2 bases, with 7 bases left in between. For the second PCR, which ran for roughly 6 to 12 cycles, a sample-barcoded 5' primer and a J-beta primer mix were used. Researchers report that a template-switch adaptor with 12 random nucleotides tagged each cDNA molecule. One entry per CDR3 protein results from TCRdb running MiXCR on the 5' RACE reads. Of about 930,000 distinct CDR3 sequences listed, about 29% are singletons. These same data were also listed under a study on T cells of mothers and their children. In that study: The donors comprised roughly 6 children and their three healthy Caucasian mothers. For unrelated pairs as for related ones, thymic selection shapes TCR recombination output similarly.

Sequencing used blood. The clonotype comes from a woman between 40 and 55 years old in good health. V gene TRBV10-3 combines with J gene TRBJ2-5, with D uncertain. The CDR3 nucleotides read TGTGCCATCAGCGGGTTGCAAGAGACCCAGTACTTC. Amino acid sequence: CAISGLQETQYF.